This TCR beta chain was identified in a study of cytomegalovirus exposure and HLA in healthy donors. PCR primers comprised 60 Vbeta and 13 Jbeta primers. Using immunoSEQ multiplex PCR, the repertoire was profiled, and TCRdb retains in-frame clones only, with some absent. Counted here are around 80,000 clones, under 65% occurring once; the ten biggest clones make up roughly 4%. Regarding this clone: Its antigen is unknown.

Points from the study as a whole: The Asian-associated ancestry cluster reportedly had fewer N-insertions than the roughly 700-donor mean in a later analysis.

Trimming at V came to 2 bases and at J to 5 bases, leaving 4 bases not matched to a gene. Per germline, CDR1 SQVTM and CDR2 ANQGSEA. The CDR3 runs 15 residues. This TCR derives from a male donor in good health and CMV-seropositive. V and J are TRBV29-1 and TRBJ2-5; 14 bases map to TRBD2. Sequenced material: PBMCs. This CDR3 is CSVERLAGGQETQYF. CDR3 sequence (DNA): TGCAGCGTTGAAAGACTAGCGGGGGGGCAGGAGACCCAGTACTTC. Filled out from reference TRBV29-1 and TRBJ2-5, the complete variable domain reads SAVISQKPSRDICQRGTSLTIQCQVDSQVTMMFWYRQQPGQSLTLIATANQGSEATYESGFVIDKFPISRPNLTFSTLTVSNMSPEDSSIYLCSVERLAGGQETQYFGPGTRLLVL.